This TCR beta chain derives from a study of cytomegalovirus exposure and HLA in healthy donors. About this clone itself: Its specificity is not known.

The repertoire was sequenced with immunoSEQ multiplex PCR; TCRdb's copy has only in-frame clones and lacks some. The sample lists some 140,000 clones; approximately 84% were seen once. The study drew the donors from its 120-subject validation cohort, separate from the roughly 670-subject first cohort. V was trimmed by 0 bases and J by 0 bases, leaving 10 bases between them. The CDR3 consists of 16 residues. Germline V lookup: CDR1 SGHRS, CDR2 YFSETQ. General study results and limits: It was reported that the classifier diagnosed cytomegalovirus status with high specificity and sensitivity in both the original and validation cohorts. There were some public TCRs occurring in many donors, but most TCR sequences were rare.

The gene calls are TRBV5-1 and TRBJ2-1, with unresolved D. This receptor was obtained from a woman in her twenties or thirties in good health and CMV-seronegative. Sequenced input: PBMCs. CDR3 sequence (DNA): TGCGCCAGCAGCTTGGCTGGCAGGAACTCCTACAATGAGCAGTTCTTC. It specifies CASSLAGRNSYNEQFF.